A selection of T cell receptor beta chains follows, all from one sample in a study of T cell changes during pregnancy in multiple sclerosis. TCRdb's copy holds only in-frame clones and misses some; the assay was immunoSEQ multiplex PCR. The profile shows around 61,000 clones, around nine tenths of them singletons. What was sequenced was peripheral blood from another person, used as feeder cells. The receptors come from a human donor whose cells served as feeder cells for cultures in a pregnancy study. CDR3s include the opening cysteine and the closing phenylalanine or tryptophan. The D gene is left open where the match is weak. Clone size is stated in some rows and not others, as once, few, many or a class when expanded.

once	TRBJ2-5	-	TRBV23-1	TGCGCCAGCAGTCAATCCCAAAAGGAGACCCAGTACTTC	CASSQSQKETQYF
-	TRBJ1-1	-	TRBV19	TGTGCCAGTAGTGGACAACGGGTGAACACTGAAGCTTTCTTT	CASSGQRVNTEAFF
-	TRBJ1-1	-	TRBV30	TGTGCCTGGAGTAGACAGATGAACACTGAAGCTTTCTTT	CAWSRQMNTEAFF
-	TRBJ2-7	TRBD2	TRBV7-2	TGTGCGGACGGACTAGCGGGGGGGCCCGCCGAGCAGTACTTC	CADGLAGGPAEQYF
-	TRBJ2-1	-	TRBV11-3	TGTGCCAGCAGCTTAGGGTGGGAGAATGAGCAGTTCTTC	CASSLGWENEQFF
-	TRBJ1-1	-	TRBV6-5	TGTGCCAGCAGTTATCTGGACGGGAGGACTGAAGCTTTCTTT	CASSYLDGRTEAFF
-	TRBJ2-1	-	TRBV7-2	TGTGCCAGCAGCATTTCGGGACTGGGACACAATGAGCAGTTCTTC	CASSISGLGHNEQFF
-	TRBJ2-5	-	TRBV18	TGTGCCAGCTCACCTACCGGGGGTCAAGAGACCCAGTACTTC	CASSPTGGQETQYF
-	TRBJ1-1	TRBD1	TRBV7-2	TGTGCCAGCAGCTTAATGGGAGCCGGAACAGGGGGGTCTGAAGCTTTCTTT	CASSLMGAGTGGSEAFF
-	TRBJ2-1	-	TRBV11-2	TGTGCCAGCAGCTCCGGGCCCGACAATGAGCAGTTCTTC	CASSSGPDNEQFF
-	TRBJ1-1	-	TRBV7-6	TGTGCCAGCAGCTTGGTCCCCACGTTGGTAGGGGAGGACACTGAAGCTTTCTTT	CASSLVPTLVGEDTEAFF
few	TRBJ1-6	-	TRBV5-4	TGTGCCAGCAGCTCCGGACAGACCGATTCACCCCTCCACTTT	CASSSGQTDSPLHF
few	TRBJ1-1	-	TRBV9	TGTGCCAGCAGCGTAGGTCGGGGGGGAAGGTACACTGAAGCTTTCTTT	CASSVGRGGRYTEAFF
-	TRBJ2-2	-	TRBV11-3	TGTGCCAGCAGCTTAGTAAACACCGGGGAGCTGTTTTTT	CASSLVNTGELFF
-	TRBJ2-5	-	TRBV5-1	TGCGCCAGCAGCAAATCCACAGGGACGGGAGAGACCCAGTACTTC	CASSKSTGTGETQYF
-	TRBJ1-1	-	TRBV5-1	TGCGCCAGCAGCTTGGGGGGGTCTACGAACACTGAAGCTTTCTTT	CASSLGGSTNTEAFF
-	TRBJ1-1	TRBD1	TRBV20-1	TGCAGTGCTAACCGGGACAGGGAAGCTTTCTTT	CSANRDREAFF
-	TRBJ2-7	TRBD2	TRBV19	TGTGCCAGTAGCCGGGATCGAGGGGGCGCCGGGGCGGGAGGGTCCTCCTACGAGCAGTACTTC	CASSRDRGGAGAGGSSYEQYF
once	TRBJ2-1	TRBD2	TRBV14	TGTGCCAGCAGCTTTTATAGCGGGAGCACCTACAATGAGCAGTTCTTC	CASSFYSGSTYNEQFF
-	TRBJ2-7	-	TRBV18	TGTGCCAGCTCAGCGGGACAGTTCTACGAGCAGTACTTC	CASSAGQFYEQYF
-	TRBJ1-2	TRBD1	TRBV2	TGTGCCAGCGGAGACGGGACAGGGAACTATGGCTACACCTTC	CASGDGTGNYGYTF
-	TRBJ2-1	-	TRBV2	TGTGCCAGCAGTGAAGACAGGTCTTACAATGAGCAGTTCTTC	CASSEDRSYNEQFF
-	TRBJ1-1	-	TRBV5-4	TGTGCCAGCAGCTTGTTCGCCAGAGAGAACACTGAAGCTTTCTTT	CASSLFARENTEAFF
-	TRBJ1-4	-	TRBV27	TGTGCCAGCAGCAAGCAAAGGCCGAAGAGGGGAACTAATGAAAAACTGTTTTTT	CASSKQRPKRGTNEKLFF
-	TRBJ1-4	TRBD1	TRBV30	TGTGCCTGGAGTGTAAAGGGACAGGGGGCGAATGAAAAACTGTTTTTT	CAWSVKGQGANEKLFF
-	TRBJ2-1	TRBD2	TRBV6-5	TGTGCCAGCAGTCTAGCGGTCAATTCCTACAATGAGCAGTTCTTC	CASSLAVNSYNEQFF
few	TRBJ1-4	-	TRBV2	TGTGCCAGCAGTGCGTCAGGGGAGGATAATGAAAAACTGTTTTTT	CASSASGEDNEKLFF
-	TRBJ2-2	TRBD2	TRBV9	TGTGCCAGCAGCGTAGCCTCTAGCGGGGGGGACACCGGGGAGCTGTTTTTT	CASSVASSGGDTGELFF
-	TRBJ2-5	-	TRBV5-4	TGTGCCAGCAGCTTGGGGCCGTGGGGCGGCGGGGAGACCCAGTACTTC	CASSLGPWGGGETQYF
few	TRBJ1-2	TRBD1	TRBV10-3	TGTGCCATCAGTGAGGGGGACAGGATTAACTATGGCTACACCTTC	CAISEGDRINYGYTF
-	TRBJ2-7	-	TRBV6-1	TGTGCCAGCAGTAAACAGGCTCACTACGAGCAGTACTTC	CASSKQAHYEQYF
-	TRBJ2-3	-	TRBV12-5	TGTGCTAGTGCCCCCCTTGGGGGCCTCGGAAATACGCAGTATTTT	CASAPLGGLGNTQYF